Listed below are T cell receptor beta chains from one sample, sequenced in a study of graft-versus-host responses after intestinal transplantation. Profiled with immunoSEQ multiplex PCR; TCRdb holds only in-frame clones, not every one. The sample has some 85,000 clones; around nine tenths are singletons. These receptors' targets are unknown. The source material was unstimulated CD8+ T cells sorted from spleen or lymph node cells, sampled before transplant. These receptors were collected from a human donor who was the organ donor for an intestinal transplant. Each CDR3 is given without its conserved first and last residue.

v_gene	j_gene	len	CDR3aa
TRBV6-5	TRBJ2-7	12	ASSVLGTGIEQY
TRBV27	TRBJ1-6	14	ASSLSWGSINSPLH
TRBV2	TRBJ1-4	9	ASTTNEKLF
TRBV30	TRBJ1-2	13	AWSLGSRDVYGYT
TRBV4-1	TRBJ1-4	12	ASSPPGQNEKLF
TRBV5-5	TRBJ1-1	9	ASSWGGKGF
TRBV2	TRBJ2-1	11	ASRILAVMEQF
TRBV5-1	TRBJ2-5	13	ASSSPSTNGETQY
TRBV5-1	TRBJ2-2	13	ASSLANGDTGELF
TRBV7-9	TRBJ1-2	13	ASSLGTHINYGYT
TRBV30	TRBJ1-1	11	AWQIFLNTEAF
TRBV5-1	TRBJ2-3	13	ASSLEAEATDTQY
TRBV5-6	TRBJ1-5	15	ASSKSPPGLSNQPQH
TRBV29-1	TRBJ1-1	10	SVDGSNTEAF
TRBV15	TRBJ2-3	13	ATSRKAGGGDTQY